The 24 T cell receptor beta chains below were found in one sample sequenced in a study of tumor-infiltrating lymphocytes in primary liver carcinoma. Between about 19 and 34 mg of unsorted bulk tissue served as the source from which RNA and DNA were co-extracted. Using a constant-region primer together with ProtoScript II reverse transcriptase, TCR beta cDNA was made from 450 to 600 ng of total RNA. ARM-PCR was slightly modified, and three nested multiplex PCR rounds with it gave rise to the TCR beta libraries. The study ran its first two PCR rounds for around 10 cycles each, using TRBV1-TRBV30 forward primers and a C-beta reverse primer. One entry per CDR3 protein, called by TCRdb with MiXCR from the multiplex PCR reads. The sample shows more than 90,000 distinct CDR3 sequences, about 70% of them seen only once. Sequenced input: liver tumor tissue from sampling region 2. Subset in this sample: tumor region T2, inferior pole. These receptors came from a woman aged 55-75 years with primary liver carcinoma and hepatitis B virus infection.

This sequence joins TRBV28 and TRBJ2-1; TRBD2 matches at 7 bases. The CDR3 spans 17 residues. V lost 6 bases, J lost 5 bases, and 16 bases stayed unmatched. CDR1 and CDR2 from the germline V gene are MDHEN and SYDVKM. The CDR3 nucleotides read TGTGCCAGCAGCGGATCCTGGGGTAGCGGGCCTAACAATGAGCAGTTCTTC. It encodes CASSGSWGSGPNNEQFF.

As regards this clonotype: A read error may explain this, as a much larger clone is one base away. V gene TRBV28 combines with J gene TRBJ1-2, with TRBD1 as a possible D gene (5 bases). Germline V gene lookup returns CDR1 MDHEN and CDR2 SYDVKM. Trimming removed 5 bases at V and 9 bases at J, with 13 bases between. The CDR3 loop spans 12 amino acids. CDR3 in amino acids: CASSGQVYSYTF. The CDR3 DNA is TGTGCCAGCAGTGGACAAGTATATAGCTACACCTTC.

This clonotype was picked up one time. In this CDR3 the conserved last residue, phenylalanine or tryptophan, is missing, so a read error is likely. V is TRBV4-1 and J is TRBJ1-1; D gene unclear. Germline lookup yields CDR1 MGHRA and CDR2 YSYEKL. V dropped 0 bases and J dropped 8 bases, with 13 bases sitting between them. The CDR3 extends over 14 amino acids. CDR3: CASSQDSTRREAFI. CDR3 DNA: TGCGCCAGCAGCCAAGACAGCACCCGCCGCGAAGCTTTCATT.

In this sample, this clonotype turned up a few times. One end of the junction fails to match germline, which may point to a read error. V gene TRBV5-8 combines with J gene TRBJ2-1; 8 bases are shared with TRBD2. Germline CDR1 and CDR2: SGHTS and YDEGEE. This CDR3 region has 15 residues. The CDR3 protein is CANSLEGLVGNEQFF. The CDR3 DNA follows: TGTGCCAACAGCCTGGAGGGACTAGTCGGGAATGAGCAGTTCTTC.

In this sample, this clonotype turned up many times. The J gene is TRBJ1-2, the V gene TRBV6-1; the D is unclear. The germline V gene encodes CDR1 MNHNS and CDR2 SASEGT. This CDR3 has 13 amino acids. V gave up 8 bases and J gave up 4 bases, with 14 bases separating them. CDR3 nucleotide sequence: TGTGCCAGCTTGGCAAGGAAGGGCTATGGCTACACCTTC. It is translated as CASLARKGYGYTF.

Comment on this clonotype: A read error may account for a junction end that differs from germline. CDR3 region: CTSSPIRVQETQYF. The CDR3 DNA reads as TGCACCAGCAGCCCTATAAGGGTCCAAGAGACCCAGTACTTC. The chain recombines TRBV4-1 with TRBJ2-5; D not resolved. The CDR3 sequence is 14 residues long. Germline V lookup: CDR1 MGHRA, CDR2 YSYEKL.

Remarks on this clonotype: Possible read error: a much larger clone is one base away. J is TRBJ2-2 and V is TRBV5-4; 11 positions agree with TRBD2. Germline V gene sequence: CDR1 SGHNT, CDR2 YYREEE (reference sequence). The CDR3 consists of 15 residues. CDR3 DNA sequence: TGTGCCAGCAGCCGACTAGCGGGGAACACCGGGGAGCGGTTTTTT. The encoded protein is CASSRLAGNTGERFF.

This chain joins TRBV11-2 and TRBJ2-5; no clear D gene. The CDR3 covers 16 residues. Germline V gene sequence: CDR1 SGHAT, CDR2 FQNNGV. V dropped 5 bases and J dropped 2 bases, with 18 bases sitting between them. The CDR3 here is CASSPYDERTQETQYF. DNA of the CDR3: TGTGCCAGCAGCCCCTATGATGAGAGAACACAAGAGACCCAGTACTTC.

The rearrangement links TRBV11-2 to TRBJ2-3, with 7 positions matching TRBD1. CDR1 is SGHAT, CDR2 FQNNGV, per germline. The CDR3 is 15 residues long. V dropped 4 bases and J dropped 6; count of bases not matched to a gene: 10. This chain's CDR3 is CASSSTRLQGDTQYF. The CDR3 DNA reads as TGTGCCAGCAGCTCAACCAGGTTACAGGGGGATACGCAGTATTTT.

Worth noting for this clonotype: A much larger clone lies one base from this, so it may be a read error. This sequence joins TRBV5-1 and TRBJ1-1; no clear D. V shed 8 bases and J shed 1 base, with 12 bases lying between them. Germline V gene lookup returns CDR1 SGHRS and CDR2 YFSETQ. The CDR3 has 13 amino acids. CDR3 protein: CARSPAGNTEAFF. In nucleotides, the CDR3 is TGCGCCAGGAGCCCGGCGGGGAACACTGAAGCTTTCTTT.

The chain's CDR3 is CASQRDKGYNEQFF. CDR3 in DNA: TGTGCCAGCCAGCGGGACAAAGGCTACAATGAGCAGTTCTTC. The chain combines TRBV19 with TRBJ2-1, with a weak D call TRBD2 (7 bases). The ends were cut back, 9 bases at V and 3 bases at J, with 15 bases in the middle. There are 14 residues in the CDR3. Per germline, CDR1 LNHDA and CDR2 SQIVND (reference sequence).

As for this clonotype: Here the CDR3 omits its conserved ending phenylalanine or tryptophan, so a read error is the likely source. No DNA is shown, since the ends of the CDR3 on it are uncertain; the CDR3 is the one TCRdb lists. CDR3 loop: CARVPNGTGISYERYS. This chain links TRBV28 with TRBJ2-7; the table's TRBD1 call for D was not verified on the DNA. Per germline, CDR1 MDHEN and CDR2 SYDVKM. Counting both end residues, the CDR3 totals 16 amino acids.

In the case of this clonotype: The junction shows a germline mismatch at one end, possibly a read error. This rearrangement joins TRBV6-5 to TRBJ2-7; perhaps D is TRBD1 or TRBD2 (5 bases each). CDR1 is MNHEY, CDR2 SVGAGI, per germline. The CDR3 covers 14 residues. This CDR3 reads CASRDRDGSYEEYF. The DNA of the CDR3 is TGTGCCAGCAGAGACCGGGACGGCTCCTACGAGGAGTATTTC.

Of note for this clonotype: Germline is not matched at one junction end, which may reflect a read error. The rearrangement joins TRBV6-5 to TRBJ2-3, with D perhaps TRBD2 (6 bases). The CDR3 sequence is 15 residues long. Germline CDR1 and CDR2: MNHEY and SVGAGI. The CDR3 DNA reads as TGTGCCAGCACTTACTCGCCCGGAGGGCCGGATACGCAGTATTTT. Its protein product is CASTYSPGGPDTQYF.

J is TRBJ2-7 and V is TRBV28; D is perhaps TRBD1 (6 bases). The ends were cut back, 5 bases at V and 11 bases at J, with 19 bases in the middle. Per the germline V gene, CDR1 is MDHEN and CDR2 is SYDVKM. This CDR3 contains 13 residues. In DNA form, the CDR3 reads TGTGCCAGCAGTCCCGACCGGACAGCGGCGGAGTACTTC. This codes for CASSPDRTAAEYF.

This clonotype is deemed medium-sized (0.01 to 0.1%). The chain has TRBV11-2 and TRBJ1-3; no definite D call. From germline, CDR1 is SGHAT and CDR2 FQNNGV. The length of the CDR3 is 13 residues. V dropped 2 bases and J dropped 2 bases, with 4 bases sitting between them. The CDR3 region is CASSLPAGNTIYF. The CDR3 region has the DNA TGTGCCAGCAGCTTACCAGCTGGAAACACCATATATTTT.

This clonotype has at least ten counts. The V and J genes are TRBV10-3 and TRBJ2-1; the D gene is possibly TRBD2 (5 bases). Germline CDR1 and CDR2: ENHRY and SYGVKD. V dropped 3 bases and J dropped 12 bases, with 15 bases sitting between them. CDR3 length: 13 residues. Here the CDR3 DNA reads TGTGCCATCAGTGACCACGAGGGTGGCGGGCAGTTCTTC. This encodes CAISDHEGGGQFF.

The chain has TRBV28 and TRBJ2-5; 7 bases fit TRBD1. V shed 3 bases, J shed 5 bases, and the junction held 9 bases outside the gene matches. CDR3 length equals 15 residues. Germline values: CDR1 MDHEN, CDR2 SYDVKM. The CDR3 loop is CASSLAELGGETQYF. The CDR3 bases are TGTGCCAGCAGTTTGGCGGAACTAGGGGGCGAGACCCAGTACTTC.

CDR3 residues: CASDPLSFGTSLDNEQFF. Here the CDR3 DNA reads TGTGCTAGTGATCCACTATCCTTCGGGACTAGCTTGGACAATGAGCAGTTCTTC. The chain has TRBV12-5 and TRBJ2-1; 9 bases fit TRBD2. This CDR3 spans 18 amino acids. Germline CDR1 LGHNT, CDR2 FRNRAP. V dropped 7 bases and J dropped 5; count of bases not matched to a gene: 18.

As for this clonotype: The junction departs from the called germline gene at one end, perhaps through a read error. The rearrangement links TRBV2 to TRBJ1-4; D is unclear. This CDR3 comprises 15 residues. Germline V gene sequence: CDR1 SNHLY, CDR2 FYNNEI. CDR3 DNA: TGTGCCAGCCACCCATTGGACTGGAGAGGTGAAAAACTGTCTTTT. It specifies CASHPLDWRGEKLSF.

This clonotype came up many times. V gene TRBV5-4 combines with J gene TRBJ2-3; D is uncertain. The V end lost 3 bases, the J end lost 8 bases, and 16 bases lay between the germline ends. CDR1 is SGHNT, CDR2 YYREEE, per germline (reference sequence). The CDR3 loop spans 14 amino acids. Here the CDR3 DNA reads TGTGCCAGCAGCTCCCGGACCGATCCGCGTACGCAGTATTTT. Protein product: CASSSRTDPRTQYF.

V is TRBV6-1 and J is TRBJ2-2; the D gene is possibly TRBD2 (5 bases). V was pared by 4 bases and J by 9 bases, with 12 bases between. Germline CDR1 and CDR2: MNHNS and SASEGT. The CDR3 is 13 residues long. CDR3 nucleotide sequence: TGTGCCAGCAGTGCCCGGGGAGCCAGGGAGCTGTTTTTT. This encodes CASSARGARELFF.

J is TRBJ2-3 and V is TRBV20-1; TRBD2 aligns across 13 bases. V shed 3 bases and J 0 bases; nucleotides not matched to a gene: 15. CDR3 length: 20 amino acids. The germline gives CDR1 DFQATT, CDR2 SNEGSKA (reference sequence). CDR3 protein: CSASILPRTSGRSSTDTQYF. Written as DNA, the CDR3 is TGCAGTGCTAGTATATTACCCAGGACTAGCGGGAGATCTAGCACAGATACGCAGTATTTT.

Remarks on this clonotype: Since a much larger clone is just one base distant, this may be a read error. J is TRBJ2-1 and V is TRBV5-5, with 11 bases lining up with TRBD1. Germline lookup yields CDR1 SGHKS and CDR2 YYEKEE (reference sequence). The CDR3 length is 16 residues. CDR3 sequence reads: CDSSAAGTGGFNEQFF. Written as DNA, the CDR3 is TGTGACAGCAGCGCCGCCGGGACAGGGGGGTTTAATGAGCAGTTCTTC.